This T cell receptor beta chain originates from a study of T cell responses to AZD1222 COVID-19 vaccine. The data were produced by immunoSEQ multiplex PCR, yet TCRdb's version contains in-frame clones alone and is incomplete. The sample carries approximately 90,000 clones, about 86% recorded once. Overall study results and limits: Baseline seropositivity occurred in only 5 to 7 AZD1222 recipients. White British people made up most donors, females outnumbered males, and clonal diversity was possibly underestimated. Spike-specific TCR repertoires showed rising breadth and depth after two AZD1222 doses.

The CDR3 length is 15 residues. Germline CDR1 LNHDA, CDR2 SQIVND (reference sequence). Trimming left V 5 bases short and J 0 bases short, with 11 bases between. Of note for this clone: Its cognate antigen is unknown.

The sequence was collected from an adult in good health. The chain recombines TRBV19 with TRBJ1-5, with D unresolved. Sequenced material: peripheral blood, taken on day 0 of AZD1222 vaccination. In DNA, the CDR3 is TGTGCCAGTAGTGACACATTAGGTAGCAATCAGCCCCAGCATTTT. As protein: CASSDTLGSNQPQHF. The full variable domain, its missing parts supplied by reference TRBV19 and TRBJ1-5, is DGGITQSPKYLFRKEGQNVTLSCEQNLNHDAMYWYRQDPGQGLRLIYYSQIVNDFQKGDIAEGYSVSREKKESFPLTVTSAQKNPTAFYLCASSDTLGSNQPQHFGDGTRLSIL.